This TCR beta chain was found in a study of T cells in Graves' hyperthyroidism and ophthalmopathy. Stable hyperthyroidism: no ophthalmopathy progression over 18 months of follow-up. These patients, aged 18 to 65, had recently diagnosed hyperthyroidism lasting under 2 months. Thyroid ultrasound and orbital computed tomography, with clinical symptoms and serum thyroxine and TRAb, informed diagnoses. Regarding the study as a whole: The majority of expanded thyroid clonotypes above 0.001 also appeared in blood.

It was RNA transcripts that yielded the amplified TCR beta CDR3 regions. The TCR CDR3 first-round RT-PCR relied on the HTBI primer set. One entry per CDR3 protein, called by TCRdb with MiXCR from the multiplex PCR reads. The table has hundreds of thousands of distinct CDR3 sequences, 14% seen once; the top ten hold 10%. Remarks on this clonotype: Its antigen is unidentified.

V shed 0 bases and J 5 bases; nucleotides not matched to a gene: 7. The CDR3 runs 17 residues. The V gene's germline CDR1 is LGHDT and CDR2 YNNKEL (reference sequence). This receptor was identified in a woman aged 18-35 years with Graves' hyperthyroidism. What was sequenced was blood. V is TRBV3-1 and J is TRBJ2-1, with 10 bases fitting TRBD2. CDR3 residues: CASSQEVGLAGDNEQFF. CDR3 DNA: TGTGCCAGCAGCCAAGAAGTGGGGCTAGCGGGAGACAATGAGCAGTTCTTC.